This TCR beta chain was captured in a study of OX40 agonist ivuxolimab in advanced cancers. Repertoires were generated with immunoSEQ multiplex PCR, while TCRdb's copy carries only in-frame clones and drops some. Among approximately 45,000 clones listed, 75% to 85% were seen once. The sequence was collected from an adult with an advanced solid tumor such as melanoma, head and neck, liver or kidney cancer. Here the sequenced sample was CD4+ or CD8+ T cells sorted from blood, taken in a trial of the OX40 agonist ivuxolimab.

CDR3 coding DNA: TGTGCCAGCAGCAGGCGGACTAGCGGGAGGGCCCGTGAGCAGTTCTTC. As protein: CASSRRTSGRAREQFF. The chain couples TRBV7-2 to TRBJ2-1; 15 bases map to TRBD2. Germline-derived CDR1 and CDR2 are SGHTA and FQGNSA. V was clipped by 5 bases and J by 9 bases; unmatched bases: 8. The CDR3 covers 16 residues. Supplemented by reference TRBV7-2 and TRBJ2-1, the full variable domain reads GAGVSQSPSNKVTEKGKDVELRCDPISGHTALYWYRQSLGQGLEFLIYFQGNSAPDKSGLPSDRFSAERTGGSVSTLTIQRTQQEDSAVYLCASSRRTSGRAREQFFGPGTRLTVL.